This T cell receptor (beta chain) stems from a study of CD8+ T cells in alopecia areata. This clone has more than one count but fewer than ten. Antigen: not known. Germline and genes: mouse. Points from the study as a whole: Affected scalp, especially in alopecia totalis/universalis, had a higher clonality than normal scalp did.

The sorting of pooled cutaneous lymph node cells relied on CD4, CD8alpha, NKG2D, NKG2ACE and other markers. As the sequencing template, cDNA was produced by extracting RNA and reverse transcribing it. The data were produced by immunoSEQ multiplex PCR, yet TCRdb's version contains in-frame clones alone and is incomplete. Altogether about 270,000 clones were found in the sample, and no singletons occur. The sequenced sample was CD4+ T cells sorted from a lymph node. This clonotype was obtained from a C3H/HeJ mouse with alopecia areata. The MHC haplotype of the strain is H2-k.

This CDR3 reads CASSSGTGSDTQYF. Incomplete CDR3 DNA: TGTGCTAGCAGCTCCGGGACTGGATCTGAC. The rearrangement uses TRBV17 and TRBJ2-5, with TRBD2 matching 8 bases. The read ends 4 residues shy of where the CDR3 ends; the end is completed using the germline J gene. The length of the CDR3 is 14 residues. In germline, CDR1 is MNHDT, CDR2 YYDKIL.